Listed here are 3 T cell receptor beta chains from one sample, sequenced in a study of control samples from healthy donors and cancer patients. Profiling relied on immunoSEQ multiplex PCR, and the TCRdb table lists in-frame clones only, not all of them. The table has about 130,000 clones, roughly 86% seen once. Specimen: PBMCs. The receptors derive from a man aged 45-65 years with head and neck cancer.

The chain recombines TRBV28 with TRBJ1-2, with D hard to call. Trimming took 9 bases from V and 5 from J, leaving 16 bases between them. The CDR3 runs 13 residues. The germline CDR1 and CDR2 sequences are MDHEN and SYDVKM. DNA of the CDR3: TGTGCCAGTACCCCCGGGTTCCTTTATGGCTACACCTTC. Amino acid sequence: CASTPGFLYGYTF.

The genes are TRBV10-1 and TRBJ2-2; no definite D call. This CDR3 spans 15 amino acids. Per the germline V gene, CDR1 is WNHNN and CDR2 is SYGVQD (reference sequence). V was shortened by 0 bases and J by 3 bases, with 8 bases between the two germline ends. The CDR3 DNA sequence: TGCGCCAGCAGTGAGTCTATGGGGTACACCGGGGAGCTGTTTTTT. It yields the protein CASSESMGYTGELFF.

The J gene is TRBJ1-1, the V gene TRBV7-9, with a weak D call TRBD1 (5 bases). CDR3 length: 13 amino acids. Germline V gene data show CDR1 as SEHNR and CDR2 as FQNEAQ (reference sequence). Deletions cut 0 bases from V and 7 bases from J, with 9 bases between. This chain's CDR3 is CASSLASGDEAFF. The CDR3 DNA is TGTGCCAGCAGCTTAGCGTCGGGGGATGAAGCTTTCTTT.